The 18 T cell receptor beta chains listed next were all sequenced from one sample in a study of T cell repertoires in cytomegalovirus infection. Their antigens are not known. MiXCR, applied by TCRdb to the reads, yields one record per CDR3 protein. The sample contains more than 35,000 distinct CDR3 sequences, less than 60% of which appear only once. This material consisted of CD8+ T cells from cultured PBMCs, taken from culture after CMV antigen stimulation. Source of these receptors: a human donor in good health (CMV status not recorded). Some clones in this sample may be carry-over from other donors' samples.

This clonotype was seen only a few times. The chain uses TRBV19 and TRBJ1-5; TRBD1 matches 10 bases. The CDR3 runs 18 residues. V lost 3 bases, J lost 1 base, and 9 bases stayed unmatched. Germline V gene lookup returns CDR1 LNHDA and CDR2 SQIVND (reference sequence). In nucleotides, the CDR3 is TGTGCCAGTAGTATGAGGGACAGGGGTAGTGTAAGCAATCAGCCCCAGCATTTT. This gives the protein CASSMRDRGSVSNQPQHF.

This clonotype has at least ten counts. V and J are TRBV7-8 and TRBJ2-5; D is perhaps TRBD1 (5 bases). Germline CDR1 is SGHVS and CDR2 is FQNEAQ. Trimming left V 1 base short and J 1 base short, with 16 bases between. CDR3 size: 17 residues. Here the CDR3 DNA reads TGTGCCAGCAGCTTAGATCTGGGCAGGGTCCCCCAAGAGACCCAGTACTTC. Translated, it gives CASSLDLGRVPQETQYF.

This clonotype was counted ten times or more. The chain joins TRBV5-1 to TRBJ2-5; D ambiguous. Germline CDR1 reads SGHRS; CDR2 reads YFSETQ. The V and J ends lost 0 bases and 1 base respectively, with 10 bases between them. The CDR3 totals 15 residues. CDR3 nucleotide sequence: TGCGCCAGCAGCTTGGCTGGTGAAACCCAAGAGACCCAGTACTTC. Translation: CASSLAGETQETQYF.

The chain has TRBV7-3 and TRBJ2-2, with TRBD2 matching over 13 bases. The junction had 8 bases not matched to a gene; V was cut back by 5 bases and J by 8 bases. This CDR3 spans 16 amino acids. The germline CDR1 and CDR2 sequences are SGHTA and FQGTGA. This chain's CDR3 is CASSPPWTSGSGELFF. In DNA, the CDR3 is TGTGCCAGCAGCCCACCCTGGACTAGCGGGAGTGGGGAGCTGTTTTTT.

V gene TRBV27 combines with J gene TRBJ2-1; the D is unclear. CDR1 is MNHEY, CDR2 SMNVEV, per germline (reference sequence). Trimming removed 10 bases at V and 9 bases at J, with 13 bases between. CDR3 length: 11 amino acids. The CDR3 is CATEGPTEQFF. CDR3 sequence (DNA): TGTGCCACAGAAGGGCCCACTGAGCAGTTCTTC.

The J gene is TRBJ2-2, the V gene TRBV27; D not resolved. V dropped 8 bases and J dropped 4 bases, with 17 bases sitting between them. The CDR3 is 15 amino acids. Germline V gene lookup returns CDR1 MNHEY and CDR2 SMNVEV (reference sequence). CDR3 protein: CASGSGGLGTGELFF. CDR3 sequence (DNA): TGTGCCAGCGGTTCTGGCGGATTGGGCACCGGGGAGCTGTTTTTT.

This clonotype was seen only a few times. The chain uses TRBV12-3 or TRBV12-4 and TRBJ2-1; D may match TRBD1 or TRBD2 (5 bases each). This CDR3 region has 16 residues. V was cut by 5 bases and J by 0 bases, with 14 bases left in between. The CDR3 DNA follows: TGTGCCAGCAGTCCAAAGGGGACGCGCTCCTACAATGAGCAGTTCTTC. Protein product: CASSPKGTRSYNEQFF.

The chain recombines TRBV7-3 with TRBJ2-1, with 9 bases matching TRBD1. Germline CDR1 and CDR2: SGHTA and FQGTGA. The CDR3 extends over 16 amino acids. Germline trimming cut 5 bases from V and 5 bases from J; bases unmatched to any gene: 10. For the CDR3, the DNA is TGTGCCAGCAGCCCATACCTAGGGACAGGGCACAATGAGCAGTTCTTC. This translates into CASSPYLGTGHNEQFF.

This clonotype was counted between two and nine times. The chain couples TRBV7-6 to TRBJ1-1; D ambiguous. Germline V CDR1 and CDR2: SGHVS, FNYEAQ. The CDR3 covers 15 residues. V lost 5 bases and J 0 bases, leaving 13 bases between the germline ends. DNA for the CDR3: TGTGCCAGCAGCAAGTTCCGTCGAGTGAACACTGAAGCTTTCTTT. Protein product: CASSKFRRVNTEAFF.

This rearrangement joins TRBV7-2 to TRBJ1-2, with unresolved D. V was pared by 7 bases and J by 4 bases, with 19 bases between. The CDR3 length is 15 residues. Germline CDR1 is SGHTA and CDR2 is FQGNSA. CDR3 sequence reads: CASITSRQGSYGYTF. The DNA for the CDR3 is TGTGCCAGCATTACCAGCCGTCAAGGTTCCTATGGCTACACCTTC.

There are a few counts of this clonotype. J is TRBJ2-6 and V is TRBV7-6; D may be TRBD1 or TRBD2 (5 bases each). The CDR3 runs to 17 residues. The V and J ends lost 5 bases and 0 bases respectively, with 14 bases between them. The germline V gene has CDR1 SGHVS and CDR2 FNYEAQ. The chain's CDR3 is CASSNRDGPSGANVLTF. The CDR3 DNA reads as TGTGCCAGCAGCAACCGGGACGGGCCCTCTGGGGCCAACGTCCTGACTTTC.

The chain combines TRBV12-3 or TRBV12-4 with TRBJ2-7; 7 nucleotides match TRBD2. This CDR3 region has 17 residues. The J segment lost 3 bases and the V segment lost 3 bases, leaving 14 bases of the junction unmatched. CDR3 sequence reads: CASSFGPQGGGSYEQYF. CDR3 in DNA: TGTGCCAGCAGTTTCGGTCCCCAGGGAGGCGGGAGCTACGAGCAGTACTTC.

This chain links TRBV7-1 with TRBJ2-3, with 10 bases aligning to TRBD2. TRBV7-1 is labeled an ORF, and its function is uncertain. The CDR3 spans 16 residues. The V and J ends lost 5 bases and 1 base, in that order; junction bases with no gene match: 6. CDR3 region: CASSVYGTSGTDTQYF. The CDR3 bases are TGTGCCAGCAGCGTCTACGGGACTAGCGGCACAGATACGCAGTATTTT.

The chain couples TRBV19 to TRBJ1-1; D is unclear. Trimming left V 7 bases short and J 0 bases short, with 9 bases between. Germline CDR1 LNHDA, CDR2 SQIVND (reference sequence). CDR3 length: 13 residues. In nucleotides, the CDR3 is TGTGCCAGTATTGCTAGGGTGAACACTGAAGCTTTCTTT. This encodes CASIARVNTEAFF.

In this sample, this clonotype turned up once. The rearrangement links TRBV12-3 or TRBV12-4 to TRBJ1-1, with D unclear. Between the trimmed V and J ends, which lost 3 bases and 6 bases, there was a span of 8 bases. This CDR3 is 12 amino acids long. The CDR3 loop is CASSFYLPEAFF. The CDR3 DNA reads TGTGCCAGCAGTTTTTATCTCCCTGAAGCTTTCTTT.

The rearrangement joins TRBV9 to TRBJ2-5, with 8 bases that match TRBD1. The CDR3 runs to 16 residues. Trimming at V came to 2 bases and at J to 0 bases, leaving 6 bases not matched to a gene. Germline V gene lookup returns CDR1 SGDLS and CDR2 YYNGEE. Written as DNA, the CDR3 is TGTGCCAGCAGCGTGGCCGGGACAGGTCACCAAGAGACCCAGTACTTC. It is translated as CASSVAGTGHQETQYF.

The V and J genes are TRBV7-6 and TRBJ2-5; 7 bases match TRBD1. The V gene's germline CDR1 is SGHVS and CDR2 FNYEAQ. This CDR3 is built from 16 residues. Unmatched junction bases numbered 14, after V lost 3 bases and J lost 7 bases. CDR3 amino acids: CASSFPGQMNMGTQYF. As DNA, the CDR3 is TGTGCCAGCAGCTTCCCGGGACAGATGAACATGGGGACCCAGTACTTC. The full variable domain, its missing parts supplied by reference TRBV7-6 and TRBJ2-5, is GAGVSQSPRYKVTKRGQDVALRCDPISGHVSLYWYRQALGQGPEFLTYFNYEAQQDKSGLPNDRFSAERPEGSISTLTIQRTEQRDSAMYRCASSFPGQMNMGTQYFGPGTRLLVL.

The chain uses TRBV7-6 and TRBJ2-3; the match to TRBD2 covers 7 bases. CDR3 length: 15 residues. CDR1 and CDR2 from the germline V gene are SGHVS and FNYEAQ. J lost 1 base, V lost 4 bases, and 5 bases had no gene match. CDR3 sequence reads: CASSSKTSGTDTQYF. The CDR3 nucleotides read TGTGCCAGCAGCTCTAAAACTAGCGGCACAGATACGCAGTATTTT. The entire variable domain, with the rest obtained from reference TRBV7-6 and TRBJ2-3, is as follows: GAGVSQSPRYKVTKRGQDVALRCDPISGHVSLYWYRQALGQGPEFLTYFNYEAQQDKSGLPNDRFSAERPEGSISTLTIQRTEQRDSAMYRCASSSKTSGTDTQYFGPGTRLTVL.